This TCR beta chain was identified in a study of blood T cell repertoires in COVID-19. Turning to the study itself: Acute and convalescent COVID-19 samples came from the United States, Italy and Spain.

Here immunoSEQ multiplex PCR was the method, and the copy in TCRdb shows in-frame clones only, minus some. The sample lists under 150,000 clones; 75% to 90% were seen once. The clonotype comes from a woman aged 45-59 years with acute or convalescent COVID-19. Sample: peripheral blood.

CDR3: CASSRPPRGSGANVLTF. CDR3 bases: TGTGCCAGCAGCCGTCCGCCTAGGGGCTCTGGGGCCAACGTCCTGACTTTC. The chain joins TRBV14 to TRBJ2-6, with D perhaps TRBD1 (5 bases). The germline CDR1 and CDR2 sequences are SGHDN and FVKESK. V was clipped by 4 bases and J by 0 bases, with 13 bases between them. The CDR3 consists of 17 residues.